This TCR beta chain was observed in a study of regulatory T cells in long-lasting Graves disease. The germline CDR1 and CDR2 sequences are MDHEN and SYDVKM. Trimming removed 4 bases from V and 10 bases from J, with 17 bases in between. The CDR3 runs to 14 residues. Investigators prepared the TCR beta libraries by applying iRepertoire HTBI primers and Arm-PCR of CDR3 regions. TCRdb used MiXCR to reprocess the multiplex PCR reads, holding one entry per CDR3 protein. The data contain 400,000 to 500,000 distinct CDR3 sequences, roughly 21% of them singletons. Time point of the sample: persistent/refractory GD, antithyroid drugs over 5 years with positive TRAb. RNA isolated from PBMCs was used to make the TCR library.

This sample comprised peripheral blood mononuclear cells (PBMCs), obtained when the disease was refractory, from a patient treated with antithyroid drugs. The genes are TRBV28 and TRBJ1-3; D possibly corresponds to TRBD1 (5 bases). This TCR was sampled from a female donor with Graves disease. CDR3 protein: CASSSAGTRGTIYF. The CDR3 nucleotides are TGTGCCAGCAGTTCGGCCGGGACCCGAGGAACCATATATTTT.